Listed below are T cell receptor beta chains from one sample, sequenced in a study of tumor-infiltrating lymphocytes in oesophageal squamous cell carcinoma. TCRdb re-analysed the PCR reads in MiXCR, keeping a single row per CDR3 protein. The data show roughly 10,000 distinct CDR3 sequences, under 65% seen once. Sequencing was done on a sample of esophageal tumor tissue. The receptor source for this set is a female donor with esophageal squamous cell carcinoma. The CDR3 runs from the conserved cysteine through the conserved F or W. D genes are given only for firm matches. The size entry is marked missing in some rows and otherwise reads once, few, many or a size class.

cdr3_aa	cdr3_nt	d_call	j_call	clone_size	cdr3_length	v_call
CATSVGGQARNEQFF	TGTGCCACCAGTGTGGGGGGACAGGCCCGCAATGAGCAGTTCTTC	TRBD1	TRBJ2-1	-	15	TRBV24-1
CASSQTRRGLSDTQYF	TGTGCCAGCAGCCAAACACGGCGGGGCCTGTCGGATACGCAGTATTTT	-	TRBJ2-3	medium-sized	16	TRBV28
CASSLKGVSTEAFF	TGTGCCAGCAGCTTAAAAGGGGTTTCCACTGAAGCTTTCTTT	-	TRBJ1-1	few	14	TRBV7-8
CASSEGLNPYGYTF	TGTGCCAGCAGTGAGGGGTTGAACCCATATGGCTACACCTTC	-	TRBJ1-2	-	14	TRBV6-2/TRBV6-3
CASSLGRSGYEQFF	TGTGCCAGCAGTTTGGGCCGTTCAGGCTACGAGCAGTTCTTC	-	TRBJ2-1	-	14	TRBV28
CASSIDHGLASSTDTQYF	TGTGCCAGTAGTATAGACCACGGACTAGCGTCTAGCACAGATACGCAGTATTTT	TRBD2	TRBJ2-3	-	18	TRBV19
CASGRSGTGTYNEQFF	TGCGCCAGCGGCCGTTCTGGGACAGGCACCTACAATGAGCAGTTCTTC	TRBD1	TRBJ2-1	-	16	TRBV10-2
CASSSGSGGRQETQYF	TGTGCCAGCAGTTCTGGTAGCGGGGGCCGTCAGGAGACCCAGTACTTC	TRBD2	TRBJ2-5	-	16	TRBV7-3
CASSLGQAGSPLHF	TGTGCTAGCAGCTTAGGACAGGCCGGGTCACCCCTCCACTTT	TRBD1	TRBJ1-6	-	14	TRBV7-6
CASSLGGRETQYF	TGTGCCAGCAGCTTAGGAGGGAGGGAGACCCAGTACTTC	-	TRBJ2-5	few	13	TRBV7-6
CASSQQPYEQYF	TGTGCCAGCAGCCAACAACCCTACGAGCAGTACTTC	-	TRBJ2-7	many	12	TRBV28
CASSLVGETQSF	TGTGCCAGCAGCTTAGTAGGGGAGACCCAGTCCTTC	-	TRBJ2-1	-	12	TRBV7-3